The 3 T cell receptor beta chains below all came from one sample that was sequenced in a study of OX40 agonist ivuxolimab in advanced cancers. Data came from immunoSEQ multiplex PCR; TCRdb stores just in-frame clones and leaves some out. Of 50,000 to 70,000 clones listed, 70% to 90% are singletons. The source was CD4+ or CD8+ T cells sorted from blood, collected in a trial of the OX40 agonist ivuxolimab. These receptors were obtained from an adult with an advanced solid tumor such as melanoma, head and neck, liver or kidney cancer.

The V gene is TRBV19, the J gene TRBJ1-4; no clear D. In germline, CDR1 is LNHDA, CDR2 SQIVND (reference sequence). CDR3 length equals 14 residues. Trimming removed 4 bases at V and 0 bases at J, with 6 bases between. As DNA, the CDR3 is TGTGCCAGTAGTACTGCTTCAACTAATGAAAAACTGTTTTTT. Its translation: CASSTASTNEKLFF.

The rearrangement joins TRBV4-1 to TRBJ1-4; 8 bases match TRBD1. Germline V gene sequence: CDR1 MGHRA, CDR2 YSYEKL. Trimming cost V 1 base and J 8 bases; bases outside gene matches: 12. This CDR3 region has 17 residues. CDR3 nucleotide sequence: TGCGCCAGCAGCCAAGGGGTAGACAGGGGATCGGTGGAAAAACTGTTTTTT. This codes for CASSQGVDRGSVEKLFF.

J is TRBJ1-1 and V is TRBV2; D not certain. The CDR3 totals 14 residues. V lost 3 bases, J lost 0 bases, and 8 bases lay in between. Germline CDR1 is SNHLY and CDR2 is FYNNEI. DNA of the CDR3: TGTGCCAGCAGTGACCGGACGGTGAACACTGAAGCTTTCTTT. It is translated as CASSDRTVNTEAFF.